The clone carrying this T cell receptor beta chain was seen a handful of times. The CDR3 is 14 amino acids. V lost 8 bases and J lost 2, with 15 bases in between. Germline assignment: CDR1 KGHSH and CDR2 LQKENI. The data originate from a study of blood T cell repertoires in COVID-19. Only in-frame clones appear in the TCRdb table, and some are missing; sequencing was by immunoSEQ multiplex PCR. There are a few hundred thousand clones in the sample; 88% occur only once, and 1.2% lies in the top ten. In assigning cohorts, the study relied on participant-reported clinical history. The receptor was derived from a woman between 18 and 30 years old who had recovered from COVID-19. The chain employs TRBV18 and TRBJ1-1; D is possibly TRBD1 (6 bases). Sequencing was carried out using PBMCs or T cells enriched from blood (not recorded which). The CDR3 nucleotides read TGTGCCAGCGTGGAACACAGGGCCAACACTGAAGCTTTCTTT. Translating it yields CASVEHRANTEAFF.